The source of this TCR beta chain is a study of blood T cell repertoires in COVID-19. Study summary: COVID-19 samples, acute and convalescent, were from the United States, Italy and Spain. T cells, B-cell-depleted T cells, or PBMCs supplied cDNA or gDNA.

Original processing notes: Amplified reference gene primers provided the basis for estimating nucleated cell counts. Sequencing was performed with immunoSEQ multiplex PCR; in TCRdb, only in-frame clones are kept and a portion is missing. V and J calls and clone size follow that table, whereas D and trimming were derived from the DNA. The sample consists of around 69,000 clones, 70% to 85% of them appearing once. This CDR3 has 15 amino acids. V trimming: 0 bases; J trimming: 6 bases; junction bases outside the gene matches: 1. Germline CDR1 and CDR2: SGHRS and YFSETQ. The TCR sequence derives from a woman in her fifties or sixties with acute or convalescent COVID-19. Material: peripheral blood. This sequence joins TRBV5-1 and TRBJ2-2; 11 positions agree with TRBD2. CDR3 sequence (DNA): TGCGCCAGCAGCTTGGTACTAGCGGGAGCCGGGGAGCTGTTTTTT. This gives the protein CASSLVLAGAGELFF.